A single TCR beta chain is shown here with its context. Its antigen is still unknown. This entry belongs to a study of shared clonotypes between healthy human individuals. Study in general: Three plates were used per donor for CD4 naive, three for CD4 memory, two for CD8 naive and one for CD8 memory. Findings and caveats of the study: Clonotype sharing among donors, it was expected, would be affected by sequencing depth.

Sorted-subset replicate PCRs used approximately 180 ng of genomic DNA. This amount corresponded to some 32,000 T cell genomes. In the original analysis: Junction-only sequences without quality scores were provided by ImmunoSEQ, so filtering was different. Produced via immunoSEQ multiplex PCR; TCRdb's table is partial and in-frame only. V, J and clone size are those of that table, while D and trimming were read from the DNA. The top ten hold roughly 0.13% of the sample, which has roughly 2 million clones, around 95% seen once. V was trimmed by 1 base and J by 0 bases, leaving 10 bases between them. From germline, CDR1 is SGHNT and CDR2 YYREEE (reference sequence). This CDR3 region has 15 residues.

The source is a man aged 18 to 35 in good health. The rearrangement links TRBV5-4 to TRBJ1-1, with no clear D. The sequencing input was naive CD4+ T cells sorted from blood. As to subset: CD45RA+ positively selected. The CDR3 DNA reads TGTGCCAGCAGCTTGTTAACCAGCCTGAACACTGAAGCTTTCTTT. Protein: CASSLLTSLNTEAFF. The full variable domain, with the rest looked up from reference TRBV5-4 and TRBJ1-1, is ETGVTQSPTHLIKTRGQQVTLRCSSQSGHNTVSWYQQALGQGPQFIFQYYREEENGRGNFPPRFSGLQFPNYSSELNVNALELDDSALYLCASSLLTSLNTEAFFGQGTRLTVV.